Below, 32 T cell receptor beta chains from the same sample are listed, as sequenced in a study of identical twins. TCRdb re-analysed the 5' RACE reads in MiXCR, keeping a single row per CDR3 protein. The table records roughly 720,000 distinct CDR3 sequences, 15% to 20% of them present only once. The same data also went into a second study, on T cells expressing NK-cell markers.

Source material: PBMCs. The receptor source for this set is a woman younger than 30 in good health.

The V and J genes are TRBV7-8 and TRBJ2-1, with D perhaps matching TRBD2 (6 bases). Deletions cut 7 bases from V and 8 bases from J, with 21 bases between. CDR1 and CDR2 (germline): SGHVS, FQNEAQ. The CDR3 consists of 15 residues. The CDR3 nucleotides are TGTGCCAGCAATAGAGTTGCGGGGTCCCCCCATGAGCAGTTCTTC. Amino acids: CASNRVAGSPHEQFF.

This clonotype occurred a few times. One junction end disagrees with the germline gene, perhaps due to a read error. The chain recombines TRBV20-1 with TRBJ2-3; tentatively, D is TRBD2 (5 bases). In germline, CDR1 is DFQATT, CDR2 SNEGSKA (reference sequence). CDR3 length: 11 residues. CDR3 nucleotide sequence: TGTCGGGTCTACGGGGCAGATACGCAGTATTTT. Its protein is CRVYGADTQYF.

The chain uses TRBV5-1 and TRBJ1-2, with D unresolved. From germline, CDR1 is SGHRS and CDR2 YFSETQ. CDR3 length: 13 amino acids. Trimming cost V 0 bases and J 4 bases, with 7 bases left between them. The CDR3 loop is CASSLGSIYGYTF. The CDR3 DNA sequence: TGCGCCAGCAGCTTGGGCAGTATCTATGGCTACACCTTC.

This clonotype was seen more than once but under ten times. The gene calls are TRBV21-1 and TRBJ1-2; the D call TRBD1 from the table was never checked on the DNA. TRBV21-1 is described as a pseudogene. The CDR3 is 15 amino acids. CDR3 region: CASSPRFGRGHGYTF. CDR3 coding DNA: TGTGCCAGCAGCCCCCGGTTCGGAAGGGGCCATGGCTACACCTTC.

Only a few counts were recorded for this clonotype. The chain carries TRBV6-2 or TRBV6-3 and TRBJ2-4, with D hard to call. V lost 5 bases, J lost 0 bases, and 14 bases lay in between. The CDR3 covers 16 residues. Per the germline V gene, CDR1 is MNHEY and CDR2 is SVGEGT. CDR3 sequence: CASSASGYIAKNIQYF. In DNA, the CDR3 is TGTGCCAGCAGTGCCTCGGGTTACATAGCCAAAAACATTCAGTACTTC.

The rearrangement links TRBV9 to TRBJ2-1; D may be TRBD1 (6 bases). Germline V gene data show CDR1 as SGDLS and CDR2 as YYNGEE. This CDR3 region has 14 residues. V shed 4 bases and J shed 4 bases, with 12 bases lying between them. CDR3 DNA: TGTGCCAGCAGCAGGCAGGACAGTTACAATGAGCAGTTCTTC. It translates to CASSRQDSYNEQFF.

The chain couples TRBV5-1 to TRBJ2-7; D possibly corresponds to TRBD1 (6 bases). This CDR3 contains 14 residues. Germline lookup yields CDR1 SGHRS and CDR2 YFSETQ. The V gene lost 0 bases and the J gene lost 6 bases, with 13 bases spanning the gap. As DNA, the CDR3 is TGCGCCAGCAGCTTGGAGCAGGAAGGGGGCGAGCAGTACTTC. This codes for CASSLEQEGGEQYF.

The CDR3 coding sequence is TGTGCCAGCACCTTGGGGCGGAAGAATAACTATGGCTACACCTTC. This encodes CASTLGRKNNYGYTF. V gene TRBV12-3 or TRBV12-4 combines with J gene TRBJ1-2, with D tentatively TRBD1 (5 bases). There are 15 residues in the CDR3. V was trimmed by 7 bases and J by 1 base, leaving 16 bases between them.

In this sample, this clonotype turned up a few times. The gene calls are TRBV5-1 and TRBJ2-3, with 7 bases fitting TRBD2. This CDR3 contains 15 residues. V lost 4 bases and J lost 5; bases outside the gene matches: 10. The germline V gene encodes CDR1 SGHRS and CDR2 YFSETQ. CDR3 loop: CASSQTGLVLDTQYF. The DNA of the CDR3 is TGCGCCAGCAGCCAGACCGGACTAGTCCTAGATACGCAGTATTTT.

This clonotype was picked up a small number of times. This sequence joins TRBV12-3 or TRBV12-4 and TRBJ1-5, with D uncertain. This CDR3 contains 14 residues. The germline V and J ends were trimmed by 3 bases and 4 bases, with 10 bases remaining between them. CDR3 nucleotide sequence: TGTGCCAGCAGTTTCGTAAACCAAAATCAGCCCCAGCATTTT. It specifies CASSFVNQNQPQHF.

This clonotype was picked up a small number of times. The chain employs TRBV20-1 and TRBJ2-3; 8 nucleotides align to TRBD1. Germline V lookup: CDR1 DFQATT, CDR2 SNEGSKA (reference sequence). Trimming cost V 1 base and J 4 bases; bases outside gene matches: 4. The CDR3 runs to 14 residues. CDR3 region: CSARGTGSADTQYF. The CDR3 DNA reads TGCAGTGCTAGAGGGACAGGGAGCGCAGATACGCAGTATTTT.

This clonotype was counted many times. This chain uses TRBV6-1 with TRBJ1-4, with a tentative D call TRBD1 (6 bases). CDR3 size: 15 residues. Germline CDR1 reads MNHNS; CDR2 reads SASEGT. Trimming stripped 7 bases from V and 1 base from J, with 13 bases between. The CDR3 DNA is TGTGCCAGCACCACCAGGGGAGAAACTAATGAAAAACTGTTTTTT. This translates into CASTTRGETNEKLFF.

This clonotype was observed a few times. This rearrangement joins TRBV2 to TRBJ2-3, with D possibly TRBD2 on 6 matching bases. The germline V gene encodes CDR1 SNHLY and CDR2 FYNNEI. V shed 4 bases and J shed 6 bases, with 11 bases lying between them. The CDR3 runs to 13 residues. The DNA for the CDR3 is TGTGCCAGCAGTGTAAGCGGGCAGGATACGCAGTATTTT. Its translation is CASSVSGQDTQYF.

This chain joins TRBV5-1 and TRBJ2-5, with unresolved D. The V and J ends lost 0 bases and 1 base respectively, with 13 bases between them. Germline loops: CDR1 SGHRS, CDR2 YFSETQ. The CDR3 totals 16 residues. The CDR3, as DNA: TGCGCCAGCAGCTTGGCGGCCAGGCGTATCCAAGAGACCCAGTACTTC. It is translated as CASSLAARRIQETQYF.

The chain couples TRBV7-6 to TRBJ2-2; no clear D. The CDR3 spans 16 residues. Trimming pared 7 bases from V and 3 bases from J, leaving 18 bases between. The germline V gene encodes CDR1 SGHVS and CDR2 FNYEAQ. Here the CDR3 reads CASNPVGTAHTGELFF. The CDR3 nucleotides are TGTGCCAGCAACCCTGTGGGCACAGCACACACCGGGGAGCTGTTTTTT.

A note on this clonotype: The junction differs from germline at one of its ends, possibly a read error. The chain combines TRBV6-2 or TRBV6-3 with TRBJ2-1; the D is unclear. The germline CDR1 and CDR2 sequences are MNHEY and SVGEGT. This CDR3 contains 11 residues. CDR3 residues: CASSYPDEQSF. CDR3 sequence (DNA): TGTGCCAGCAGTTACCCGGATGAGCAGTCCTTC.

This clonotype was recorded a few times. V and J are TRBV19 and TRBJ2-1; D is unclear. Trimming removed 4 bases from V and 6 bases from J, with 13 bases in between. Germline V gives CDR1 LNHDA, CDR2 SQIVND (reference sequence). This CDR3 has 14 residues. Written as DNA, the CDR3 is TGTGCCAGTAGTACCTTGGACCCGGGCAATGAGCAGTTCTTC. It codes for CASSTLDPGNEQFF.

This chain joins TRBV6-2 or TRBV6-3 and TRBJ2-7, with 7 bases identical to TRBD2. V was pared by 6 bases and J by 6 bases, with 11 bases of the junction left unmatched. The CDR3 runs 14 residues. Per the germline V gene, CDR1 is MNHEY and CDR2 is SVGEGT. The CDR3 loop reads CASRSGATLREQYF. The CDR3 DNA sequence: TGTGCCAGCAGGAGCGGGGCAACACTCCGCGAGCAGTACTTC.

V gene TRBV20-1 combines with J gene TRBJ2-7, with TRBD1 as a possible D gene (5 bases). The germline V and J ends were trimmed by 0 bases and 5 bases, with 11 bases remaining between them. The CDR3 is 13 amino acids. Germline assignment: CDR1 DFQATT and CDR2 SNEGSKA (reference sequence). The CDR3 nucleotides read TGCAGTGCTAGAGATAGGACAACCCACGAGCAGTACTTC. Its translation: CSARDRTTHEQYF.

This clonotype was recorded a few times. The chain uses TRBV27 and TRBJ1-6; D might be TRBD1 (5 bases). The CDR3 sequence is 15 residues long. V was trimmed by 3 bases and J by 5 bases, leaving 11 bases between them. Per the germline V gene, CDR1 is MNHEY and CDR2 is SMNVEV (reference sequence). The CDR3 DNA follows: TGTGCCAGCAGTTTGGAAGGGGCGAATAATTCACCCCTCCACTTT. This translates into CASSLEGANNSPLHF.

This clonotype appeared a few times. The DNA for the CDR3 is TGTGCCACCAGTGGTGGGAGGGGGTCCTACAATGAGCAGTTCTTC. This sequence encodes CATSGGRGSYNEQFF. The rearrangement uses TRBV24-1 and TRBJ2-1; D may be TRBD2 (7 bases). CDR3 length: 15 residues. Germline V lookup: CDR1 KGHDR, CDR2 SFDVKD. V dropped 5 bases and J dropped 1 base, with 11 bases sitting between them.

This clonotype was observed a handful of times. V and J are TRBV20-1 and TRBJ2-5; no clear D gene. V gave up 5 bases and J gave up 3 bases, with 13 bases separating them. CDR1 and CDR2 (germline): DFQATT, SNEGSKA (reference sequence). The CDR3 is 13 residues long. The CDR3 loop is CSAPARLKETQYF. CDR3 DNA: TGCAGTGCTCCTGCGCGACTTAAAGAGACCCAGTACTTC.

The chain employs TRBV6-2 or TRBV6-3 and TRBJ1-5; the D gene is possibly TRBD1 (5 bases). Germline-derived CDR1 and CDR2 are MNHEY and SVGEGT. V dropped 0 bases and J dropped 4 bases, with 13 bases sitting between them. The CDR3 has 16 residues. The CDR3 nucleotides are TGTGCCAGCAGTTACTCGACATCCCGGGGGAATCAGCCCCAGCATTTT. This gives the protein CASSYSTSRGNQPQHF.

The V and J genes are TRBV6-5 and TRBJ2-7; D gene ambiguous. This CDR3 has 16 amino acids. Germline V gene data show CDR1 as MNHEY and CDR2 as SVGAGI. V was trimmed by 0 bases and J by 2 bases, leaving 14 bases between them. The CDR3 DNA reads as TGTGCCAGCAGTTACTCACCCGATCGACTGGCCTACGAGCAGTACTTC. It yields the protein CASSYSPDRLAYEQYF.

The chain carries TRBV7-2 and TRBJ2-1, with D uncertain. The CDR3 runs to 14 residues. Trimming shortened V by 5 bases and J by 6 bases, and 14 bases separated the two germline ends. Germline assignment: CDR1 SGHTA and CDR2 FQGNSA. The CDR3 DNA reads as TGTGCCAGCAGCCCCCGGACCATGTTCAATGAGCAGTTCTTC. Protein: CASSPRTMFNEQFF.

The rearrangement links TRBV5-5 to TRBJ2-7; D is undetermined. Trimming removed 2 bases from V and 5 bases from J, with 8 bases in between. The CDR3 is 12 amino acids. Germline assignment: CDR1 SGHKS and CDR2 YYEKEE (reference sequence). The chain's CDR3 is CASSFSPHEQYF. The CDR3 DNA sequence: TGTGCCAGCAGCTTTTCCCCCCACGAGCAGTACTTC.

CDR3 protein: CASSDLLAYLTDTQYF. The CDR3 nucleotides read TGTGCCAGCAGTGATCTGCTAGCGTACTTAACAGATACGCAGTATTTT. The V gene is TRBV6-1, the J gene TRBJ2-3; tentatively, D is TRBD2 (6 bases). CDR3 length: 16 amino acids. Trimming pared 3 bases from V and 3 bases from J, leaving 16 bases between. CDR1 MNHNS and CDR2 SASEGT come from the germline V gene.

This clonotype has a handful of counts. The J gene is TRBJ1-3, the V gene TRBV12-3 or TRBV12-4, with D unresolved. The CDR3 runs 16 residues. Trimming shortened V by 2 bases and J by 0 bases, and 11 bases separated the two germline ends. The CDR3 nucleotides are TGTGCCAGCAGTTTATTACTAGGCAGCTCTGGAAACACCATATATTTT. Translated, it gives CASSLLLGSSGNTIYF.

The chain combines TRBV10-3 with TRBJ2-5; TRBD2 matches 12 bases. Per germline, CDR1 ENHRY and CDR2 SYGVKD. The CDR3 extends over 16 amino acids. V gave up 10 bases and J gave up 0 bases; unmatched junction bases: 9. Here the CDR3 reads CATGLAGTRYQETQYF. As DNA, the CDR3 is TGTGCCACCGGACTAGCGGGGACCCGGTACCAAGAGACCCAGTACTTC.

This clonotype was counted between two and nine times. The chain is built from TRBV7-6 and TRBJ2-1; D is unclear. The germline gives CDR1 SGHVS, CDR2 FNYEAQ. This CDR3 comprises 15 residues. Trimming removed 5 bases at V and 5 bases at J, with 16 bases between. CDR3 nucleotide sequence: TGTGCCAGCAGCGGTGGATATTCACTGAACAATGAGCAGTTCTTC. This sequence encodes CASSGGYSLNNEQFF.

This clonotype was observed a handful of times. The chain joins TRBV5-1 to TRBJ2-1; TRBD2 agrees at 10 bases. The ends lost 0 bases at V and 9 bases at J; junction bases unmatched: 6. This CDR3 spans 15 amino acids. Per germline, CDR1 SGHRS and CDR2 YFSETQ. CDR3: CASSLALAGESEQFF. The CDR3 region has the DNA TGCGCCAGCAGCTTGGCCCTAGCGGGAGAGTCTGAGCAGTTCTTC.

The chain links TRBV27 to TRBJ2-7; TRBD1 matches 7 bases. The V gene's germline CDR1 is MNHEY and CDR2 SMNVEV (reference sequence). The CDR3 is 13 residues long. Trimming removed 6 bases from V and 5 bases from J; junction bases left unmatched: 7. CDR3 sequence: CASRQTGTHEQYF. Here the CDR3 DNA reads TGTGCCAGCAGGCAGACAGGGACCCACGAGCAGTACTTC.